A single sample gave rise to the 3 T cell receptor beta chains below, sequenced in a study of T cell repertoires in aging, cancer and after chemotherapy. TCR beta rearrangements were amplified from peripheral blood genomic DNA. Rearranged V-D-J TRB sequences were amplified with a mixed TRB-A/B primer pool. TCRdb redid the calling of the multiplex PCR reads with MiXCR, one entry per CDR3 protein. The sample lists thousands of distinct CDR3 sequences, 35% to 45% occurring once. Input material: blood. The receptors were sampled from a human donor with a blood cancer.

With regard to this clonotype: Lacking the conserved final phenylalanine or tryptophan, this CDR3 likely reflects a read error. The gene calls are TRBV7-2 and TRBJ2-1, with 10 bases matching TRBD2. The CDR3 is 19 residues long. The germline V gene encodes CDR1 SGHTA and CDR2 FQGNSA. The V segment lost 6 bases and the J segment 4 bases; nucleotides outside the gene matches: 18. CDR3 region: CASRRGGVASGSQYNEQFL. CDR3 coding DNA: TGTGCCAGCAGACGAGGGGGGGTGGCTAGCGGGAGCCAATACAATGAGCAGTTCTTG.

The J gene is TRBJ2-6, the V gene TRBV6-5, with no clear D. Between the trimmed V and J ends, which lost 5 bases and 0 bases, there was a span of 11 bases. CDR3 size: 16 residues. CDR1 and CDR2 (germline): MNHEY, SVGAGI. Here the CDR3 DNA reads TGTGCCAGCAGTCCCCTGGCGTTCTCTGGGGCCAACGTCCTGACTTTC. Its translation is CASSPLAFSGANVLTF.

The chain uses TRBV12-3 or TRBV12-4 and TRBJ1-1; maybe TRBD1 (6 bases). The CDR3 consists of 15 residues. Trimming shortened V by 8 bases and J by 10 bases, and 26 bases separated the two germline ends. The CDR3 region is CASSLSGGRGWVAFF. CDR3 in DNA: TGTGCCAGCTCCCTCAGCGGGGGGCGCGGTTGGGTAGCTTTCTTT.